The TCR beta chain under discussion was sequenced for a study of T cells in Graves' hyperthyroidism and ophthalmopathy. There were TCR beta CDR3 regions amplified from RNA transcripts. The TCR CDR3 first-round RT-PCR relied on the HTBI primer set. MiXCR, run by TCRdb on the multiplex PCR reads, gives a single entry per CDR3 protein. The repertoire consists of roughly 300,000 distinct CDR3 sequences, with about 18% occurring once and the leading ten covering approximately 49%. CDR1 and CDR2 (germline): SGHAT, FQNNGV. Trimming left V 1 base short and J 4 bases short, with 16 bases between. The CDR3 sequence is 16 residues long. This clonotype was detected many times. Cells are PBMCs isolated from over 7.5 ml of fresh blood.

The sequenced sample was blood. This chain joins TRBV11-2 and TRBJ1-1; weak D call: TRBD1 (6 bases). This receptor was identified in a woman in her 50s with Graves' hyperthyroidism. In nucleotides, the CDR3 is TGTGCCAGCAGCTTAGGGGGGGGGACATACTTCACTGAAGCTTTCTTT. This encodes CASSLGGGTYFTEAFF.